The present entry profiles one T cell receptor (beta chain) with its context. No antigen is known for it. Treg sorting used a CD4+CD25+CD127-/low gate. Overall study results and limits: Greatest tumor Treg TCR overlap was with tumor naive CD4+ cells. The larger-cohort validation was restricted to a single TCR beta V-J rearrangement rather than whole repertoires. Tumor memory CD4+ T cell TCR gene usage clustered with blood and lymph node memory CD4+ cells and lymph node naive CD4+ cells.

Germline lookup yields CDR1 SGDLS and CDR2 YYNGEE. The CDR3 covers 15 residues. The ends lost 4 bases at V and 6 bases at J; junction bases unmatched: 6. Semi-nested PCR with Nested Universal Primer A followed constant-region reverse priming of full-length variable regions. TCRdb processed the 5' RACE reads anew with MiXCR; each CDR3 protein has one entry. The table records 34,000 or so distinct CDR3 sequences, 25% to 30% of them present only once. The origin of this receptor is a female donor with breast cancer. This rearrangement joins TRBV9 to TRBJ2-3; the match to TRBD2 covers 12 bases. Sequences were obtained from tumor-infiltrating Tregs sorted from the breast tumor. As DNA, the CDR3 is TGTGCCAGCAGCTTCCTAGCGGGAGGGCCGGATACGCAGTATTTT. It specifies CASSFLAGGPDTQYF.